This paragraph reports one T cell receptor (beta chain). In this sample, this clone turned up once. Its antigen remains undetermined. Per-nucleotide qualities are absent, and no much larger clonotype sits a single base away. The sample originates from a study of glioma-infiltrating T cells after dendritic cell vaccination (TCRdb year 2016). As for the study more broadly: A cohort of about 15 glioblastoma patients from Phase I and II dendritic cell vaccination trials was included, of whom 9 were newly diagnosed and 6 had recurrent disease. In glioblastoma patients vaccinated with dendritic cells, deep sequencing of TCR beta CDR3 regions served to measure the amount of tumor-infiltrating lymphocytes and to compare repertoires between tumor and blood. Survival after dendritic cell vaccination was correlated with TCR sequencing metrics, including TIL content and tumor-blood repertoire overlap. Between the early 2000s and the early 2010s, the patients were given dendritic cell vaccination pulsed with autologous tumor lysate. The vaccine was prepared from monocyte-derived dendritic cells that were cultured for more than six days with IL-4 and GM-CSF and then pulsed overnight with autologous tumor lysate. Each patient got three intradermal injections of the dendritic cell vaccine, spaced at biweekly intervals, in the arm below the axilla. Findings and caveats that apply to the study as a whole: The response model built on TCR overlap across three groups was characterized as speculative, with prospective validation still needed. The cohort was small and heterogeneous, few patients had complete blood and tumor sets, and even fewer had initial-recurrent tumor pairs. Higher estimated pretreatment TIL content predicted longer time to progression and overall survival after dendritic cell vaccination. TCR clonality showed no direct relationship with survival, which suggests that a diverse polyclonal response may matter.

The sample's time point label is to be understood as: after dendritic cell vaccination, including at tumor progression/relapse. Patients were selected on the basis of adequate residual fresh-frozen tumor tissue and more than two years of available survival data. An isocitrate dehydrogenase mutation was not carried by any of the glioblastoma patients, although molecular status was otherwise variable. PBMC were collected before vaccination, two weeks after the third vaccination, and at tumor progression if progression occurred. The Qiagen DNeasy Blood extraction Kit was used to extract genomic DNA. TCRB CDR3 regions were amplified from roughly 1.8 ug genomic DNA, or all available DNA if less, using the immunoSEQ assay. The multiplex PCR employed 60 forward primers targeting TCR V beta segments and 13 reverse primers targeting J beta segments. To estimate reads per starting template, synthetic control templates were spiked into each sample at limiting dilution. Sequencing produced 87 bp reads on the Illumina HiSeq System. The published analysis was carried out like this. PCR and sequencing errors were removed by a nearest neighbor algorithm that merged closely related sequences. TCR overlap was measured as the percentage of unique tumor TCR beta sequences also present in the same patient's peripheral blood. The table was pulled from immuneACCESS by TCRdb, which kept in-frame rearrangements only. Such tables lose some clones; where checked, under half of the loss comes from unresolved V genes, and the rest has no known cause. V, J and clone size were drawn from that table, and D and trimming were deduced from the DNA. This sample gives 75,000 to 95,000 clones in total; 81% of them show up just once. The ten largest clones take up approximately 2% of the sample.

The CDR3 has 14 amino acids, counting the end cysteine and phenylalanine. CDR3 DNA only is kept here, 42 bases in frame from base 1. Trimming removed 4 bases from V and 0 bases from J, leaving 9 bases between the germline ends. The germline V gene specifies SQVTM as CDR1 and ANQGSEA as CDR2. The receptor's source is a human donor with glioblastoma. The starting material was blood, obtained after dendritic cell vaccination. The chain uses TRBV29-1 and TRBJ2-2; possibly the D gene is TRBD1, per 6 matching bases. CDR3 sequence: CSVGRTANTGELFF. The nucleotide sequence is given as TGCAGCGTTGGGAGGACAGCGAACACCGGGGAGCTGTTTTTT.